This record concerns one T cell receptor beta chain sequence. Its antigen is not identified. This sample stems from a study of cytomegalovirus exposure and HLA in healthy donors. General study points: TCR beta V- and J-gene trimming was later associated with a missense DCLRE1C variant.

60 Vbeta and 13 Jbeta primers were used in PCR. Only in-frame clones appear in the TCRdb table, and some are missing; sequencing was by immunoSEQ multiplex PCR. The sample holds about 100,000 clones, 70% to 85% seen once. The material sequenced was PBMCs. This clonotype was sampled from a woman younger than 35 in good health and CMV-seronegative.

The CDR3 DNA sequence: TGTGCCAGCAGCGGGAGCGTGGGTGGGAGGTGGAATGAGCAGTTCTTC. It specifies CASSGSVGGRWNEQFF. The V gene is TRBV7-8, the J gene TRBJ2-1; D might be TRBD2 (6 bases). Looked up from germline, CDR1 is SGHVS and CDR2 is FQNEAQ. V gave up 5 bases and J gave up 7 bases, with 21 bases separating them. CDR3 size: 16 residues. Based on the CDR3 plus reference TRBV7-8 and TRBJ2-1, the full variable domain is GAGVSQSPRYKVAKRGQDVALRCDPISGHVSLFWYQQALGQGPEFLTYFQNEAQLDKSGLPSDRFFAERPEGSVSTLKIQRTQQEDSAVYLCASSGSVGGRWNEQFFGPGTRLTVL.